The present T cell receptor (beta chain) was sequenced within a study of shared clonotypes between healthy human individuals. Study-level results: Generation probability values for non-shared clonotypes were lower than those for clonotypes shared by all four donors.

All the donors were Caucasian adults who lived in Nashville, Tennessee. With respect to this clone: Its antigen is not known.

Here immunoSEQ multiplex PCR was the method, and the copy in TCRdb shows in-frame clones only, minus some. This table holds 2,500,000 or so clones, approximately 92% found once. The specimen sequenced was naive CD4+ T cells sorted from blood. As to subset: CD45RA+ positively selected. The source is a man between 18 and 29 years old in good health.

CDR3 nucleotide sequence: TGCGCCAGCAGCCCATCCCGGGACAGCTATAATTCACCCCTCCACTTT. Its protein is CASSPSRDSYNSPLHF. The rearrangement joins TRBV5-1 to TRBJ1-6, with TRBD1 matching 7 bases. V was clipped by 4 bases and J by 3 bases; unmatched bases: 7. This CDR3 comprises 16 residues. Germline assignment: CDR1 SGHRS and CDR2 YFSETQ.